A single sample is the source of the 3 T cell receptor beta chains below, sequenced in a study of blood T cell repertoires in COVID-19. The assay was immunoSEQ multiplex PCR, and TCRdb's table has in-frame clones only and misses some. The data contain tens of thousands of clones, roughly 85% of them singletons. The sequenced sample consisted of peripheral blood. The receptor source for this set is a human donor in a cohort sampled during active COVID-19.

The chain combines TRBV5-1 with TRBJ2-1, with TRBD1 matching 7 bases. CDR1 SGHRS and CDR2 YFSETQ come from the germline V gene. J lost 2 bases, V lost 2 bases, and 4 bases had no gene match. The CDR3 is 15 residues long. CDR3 in DNA: TGCGCCAGCAGCTTACAACAGGGGACCTACAATGAGCAGTTCTTC. This encodes CASSLQQGTYNEQFF.

Concerning this clone itself: Compared with germline, one end of the junction differs, possibly owing to a read error. The chain employs TRBV29-1 and TRBJ2-7; D is unresolved. The CDR3 spans 14 residues. From germline, CDR1 is SQVTM and CDR2 ANQGSEA. In nucleotides, the CDR3 is TGCAGCGCTGAAACGACGGAGAGTCGGTACGAGCAGTACTTC. Translating gives CSAETTESRYEQYF.

V is TRBV7-6 and J is TRBJ2-2, with TRBD2 matching 7 bases. Unmatched junction bases numbered 3, after V lost 1 base and J lost 1 base. The germline V gene has CDR1 SGHVS and CDR2 FNYEAQ. The CDR3 totals 16 residues. This chain's CDR3 is CASSLVGGGNTGELFF. The DNA for the CDR3 is TGTGCCAGCAGCTTAGTCGGCGGGGGGAACACCGGGGAGCTGTTTTTT.